A single sample gave rise to the 15 T cell receptor beta chains below, sequenced in a study of shared clonotypes between healthy human individuals. The method was immunoSEQ multiplex PCR; TCRdb's version includes in-frame clones alone and lacks a portion of them. Altogether about 1.5 million clones are present, around 97% being singletons, with the ten largest covering approximately 1.1%. The sample was naive CD4+ T cells sorted from blood. Documented subset: CD45RA+ positively selected. The receptors were gathered from a man aged 25-45 years in good health.

This chain joins TRBV5-8 and TRBJ2-7; TRBD2 matches 9 bases. The J segment lost 3 bases and the V segment lost 2 bases, leaving 12 bases of the junction unmatched. Germline CDR1 is SGHTS and CDR2 is YDEGEE. The CDR3 has 17 amino acids. This chain's CDR3 is CASSFGTSGRHVYEQYF. CDR3 nucleotide sequence: TGTGCCAGCAGCTTCGGTACGAGCGGGAGGCACGTCTACGAGCAGTACTTC. The full variable domain, its missing parts supplied by reference TRBV5-8 and TRBJ2-7, is EAGVTQSPTHLIKTRGQQATLRCSPISGHTSVYWYQQALGLGLQFLLWYDEGEERNRGNFPPRFSGRQFPNYSSELNVNALELEDSALYLCASSFGTSGRHVYEQYFGPGTRLTVT.

The V call is TRBV6-5, the J call TRBJ1-5, with D hard to call. V lost 6 bases and J 8 bases, leaving 11 bases between the germline ends. Germline V gene sequence: CDR1 MNHEY, CDR2 SVGAGI. The CDR3 is 12 residues long. CDR3 nucleotides: TGTGCCAGCAGCTCGGGCGACGAGCCCCAGCATTTT. This sequence encodes CASSSGDEPQHF.

This clone was seen once. In the same sample, other DNA sequences code for this CDR3. The rearrangement uses TRBV2 and TRBJ2-3, with D maybe TRBD2 (5 bases). V lost 7 bases and J 3 bases, leaving 14 bases between the germline ends. Per the germline V gene, CDR1 is SNHLY and CDR2 is FYNNEI. The CDR3 contains 14 residues. CDR3: CASKEVGGTDTQYF. CDR3 in DNA: TGTGCCAGCAAGGAGGTGGGCGGTACAGATACGCAGTATTTT.

For the CDR3, the DNA is TGTGCCAGTAGTATTACGGCCAGGGTTTTGACTCAGCCCCAGCATTTT. It yields the protein CASSITARVLTQPQHF. The chain combines TRBV19 with TRBJ1-5; possible D gene TRBD1, 5 bases. This CDR3 comprises 16 residues. Germline CDR1 is LNHDA and CDR2 is SQIVND (reference sequence). Trimming shortened V by 3 bases and J by 6 bases, and 18 bases separated the two germline ends.

This clone was picked up a small number of times. Other DNA sequences in the sample encode the same CDR3. The chain combines TRBV5-1 with TRBJ2-5; 7 bases align to TRBD1. CDR1 SGHRS and CDR2 YFSETQ come from the germline V gene. With V trimmed by 4 bases and J by 2 bases, 2 bases remained unmatched. The CDR3 length is 13 residues. CDR3: CASSLGQQETQYF. In DNA form, the CDR3 reads TGCGCCAGCAGCCTGGGACAGCAAGAGACCCAGTACTTC.

The rearrangement joins TRBV5-5 to TRBJ1-2; 11 bases are shared with TRBD1. V was clipped by 4 bases and J by 4 bases; unmatched bases: 3. The CDR3 runs to 14 residues. Germline V gene lookup returns CDR1 SGHKS and CDR2 YYEKEE (reference sequence). This CDR3 reads CASSPGQGVYGYTF. The CDR3 bases are TGTGCCAGCAGCCCGGGACAGGGGGTCTATGGCTACACCTTC.

This clone was observed once. This chain uses TRBV6-5 with TRBJ1-1, with a tentative D call TRBD1 (5 bases). CDR1 is MNHEY, CDR2 SVGAGI, per germline. Trimming pared 0 bases from V and 7 bases from J, leaving 12 bases between. CDR3 size: 14 residues. DNA for the CDR3: TGTGCCAGCAGTTACTCGACTACAGGTGGTGAAGCTTTCTTT. This translates into CASSYSTTGGEAFF.

The CDR3: CASSTSPLAGYNEQFF. In DNA form, the CDR3 reads TGTGCCAGCAGCACAAGTCCCCTAGCGGGATACAATGAGCAGTTCTTC. The rearrangement links TRBV5-4 to TRBJ2-1, with 9 bases fitting TRBD2. The CDR3 runs to 16 residues. The trim removed 4 bases at V and 4 bases at J, leaving 9 bases unmatched. Germline loops: CDR1 SGHNT, CDR2 YYREEE (reference sequence).

The rearrangement joins TRBV6-5 to TRBJ2-5; D is uncertain. The J call may be mistaken, given a closer DNA end match to TRBJ2-7. Germline V gene data show CDR1 as MNHEY and CDR2 as SVGAGI. The CDR3 covers 12 residues. In DNA form, the CDR3 reads TGTGCCAGCAGCCCCGGCCCTTACGAGCAGTACTTC. Translating it yields CASSPGPYEQYF.

Concerning this clone: Different DNA sequences within this sample yield the same CDR3. V usage is TRBV19 and J usage is TRBJ1-5; unclear D gene. Trimming stripped 1 base from V and 4 bases from J, with 5 bases between. Germline loops: CDR1 LNHDA, CDR2 SQIVND (reference sequence). The CDR3 covers 13 residues. The CDR3 region has the DNA TGTGCCAGTAGTATAGGCGGAAATCAGCCCCAGCATTTT. Translating gives CASSIGGNQPQHF. Based on the CDR3 plus reference TRBV19 and TRBJ1-5, the full variable domain is DGGITQSPKYLFRKEGQNVTLSCEQNLNHDAMYWYRQDPGQGLRLIYYSQIVNDFQKGDIAEGYSVSREKKESFPLTVTSAQKNPTAFYLCASSIGGNQPQHFGDGTRLSIL.

The rearrangement joins TRBV7-2 to TRBJ2-7; 7 bases agree with TRBD1. Germline V gene data show CDR1 as SGHTA and CDR2 as FQGNSA. The length of the CDR3 is 13 residues. After removal of 3 bases from V and 2 bases from J, the junction contained 1 base not matched to a gene. The CDR3 nucleotides read TGTGCCAGCAGCTTCGGGACAGCCTACGAGCAGTACTTC. Its protein product is CASSFGTAYEQYF.

The chain uses TRBV9 and TRBJ2-5; D is perhaps TRBD2 (5 bases). Trimming shortened V by 0 bases and J by 5 bases, and 14 bases separated the two germline ends. The CDR3 is 15 amino acids. Germline assignment: CDR1 SGDLS and CDR2 YYNGEE. CDR3 loop: CASSVDGNSKETQYF. DNA of the CDR3: TGTGCCAGCAGCGTAGACGGGAACAGCAAGGAGACCCAGTACTTC.

The V and J genes are TRBV7-2 and TRBJ2-3; D may be TRBD2 (6 bases). The CDR3 covers 17 residues. CDR1 SGHTA and CDR2 FQGNSA come from the germline V gene. Trimming pared 6 bases from V and 0 bases from J, leaving 19 bases between. As DNA, the CDR3 is TGTGCCAGCAGGGGGGGTCGGTCTATTACTAGCACAGATACGCAGTATTTT. Residues: CASRGGRSITSTDTQYF.

The rearrangement links TRBV25-1 to TRBJ2-3, with 13 bases matching TRBD2. The trim removed 6 bases at V and 5 bases at J, leaving 8 bases unmatched. The CDR3 has 16 residues. Per germline, CDR1 MGHDK and CDR2 SYGVNS. In nucleotides, the CDR3 is TGTGCCAGCAGCTCAACTAGCGGGAGGGCCTTAGATACGCAGTATTTT. Translated, it gives CASSSTSGRALDTQYF.

V is TRBV19 and J is TRBJ2-3; D possibly corresponds to TRBD1 (5 bases). Deletions cut 5 bases from V and 1 base from J, with 16 bases between. Per the germline V gene, CDR1 is LNHDA and CDR2 is SQIVND (reference sequence). The CDR3 covers 16 residues. The CDR3 DNA reads as TGTGCCAGTAGTGGGGCCACCCTTCGGGGCACAGATACGCAGTATTTT. This codes for CASSGATLRGTDTQYF.